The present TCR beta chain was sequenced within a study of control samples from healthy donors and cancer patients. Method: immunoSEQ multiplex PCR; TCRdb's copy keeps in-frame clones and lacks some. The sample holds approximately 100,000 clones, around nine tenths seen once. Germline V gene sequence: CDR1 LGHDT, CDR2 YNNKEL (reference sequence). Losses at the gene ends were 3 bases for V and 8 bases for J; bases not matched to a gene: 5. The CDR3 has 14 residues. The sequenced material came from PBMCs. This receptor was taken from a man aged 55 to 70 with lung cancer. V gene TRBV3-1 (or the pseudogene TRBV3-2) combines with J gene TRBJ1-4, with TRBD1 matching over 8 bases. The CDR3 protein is CASSQGTGAEKLFF. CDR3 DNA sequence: TGTGCCAGCAGCCAGGGGACAGGCGCAGAAAAACTGTTTTTT.